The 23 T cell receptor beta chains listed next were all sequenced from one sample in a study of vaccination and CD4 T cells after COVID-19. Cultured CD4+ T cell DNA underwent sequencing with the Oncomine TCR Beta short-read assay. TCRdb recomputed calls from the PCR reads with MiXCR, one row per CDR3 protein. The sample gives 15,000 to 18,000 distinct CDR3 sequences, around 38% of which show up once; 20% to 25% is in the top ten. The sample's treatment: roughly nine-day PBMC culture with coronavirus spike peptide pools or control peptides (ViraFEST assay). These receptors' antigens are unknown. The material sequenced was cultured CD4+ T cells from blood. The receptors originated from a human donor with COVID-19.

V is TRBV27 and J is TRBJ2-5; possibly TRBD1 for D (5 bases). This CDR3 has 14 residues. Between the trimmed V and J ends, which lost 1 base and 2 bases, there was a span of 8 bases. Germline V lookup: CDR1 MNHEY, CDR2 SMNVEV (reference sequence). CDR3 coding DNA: TGTGCCAGCAGTTTATGGGGCAGGCAAGAGACCCAGTACTTC. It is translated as CASSLWGRQETQYF.

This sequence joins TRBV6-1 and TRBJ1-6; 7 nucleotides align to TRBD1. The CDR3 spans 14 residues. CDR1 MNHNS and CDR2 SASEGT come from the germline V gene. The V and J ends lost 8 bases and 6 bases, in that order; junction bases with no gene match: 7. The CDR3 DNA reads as TGTGCCAGCTCGACAGGGCCCTTTAATTCACCCCTCCACTTT. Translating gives CASSTGPFNSPLHF.

DNA of the CDR3: TGTGCCAGCAGTTTAGGCAGGGGTGCGGGAAACACCATATATTTT. Its translation: CASSLGRGAGNTIYF. The rearrangement joins TRBV27 to TRBJ1-3; D perhaps matches TRBD1 (6 bases). This CDR3 has 15 residues. Between the trimmed V and J ends, which lost 2 bases and 4 bases, there was a span of 12 bases. Germline loops: CDR1 MNHEY, CDR2 SMNVEV (reference sequence).

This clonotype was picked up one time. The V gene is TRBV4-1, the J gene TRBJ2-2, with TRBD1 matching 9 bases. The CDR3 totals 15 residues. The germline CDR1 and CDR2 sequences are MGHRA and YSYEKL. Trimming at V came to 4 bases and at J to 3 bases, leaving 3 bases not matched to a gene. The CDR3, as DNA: TGCGCCAGCAGCCGCCGGGACAGGGACACCGGGGAGCTGTTTTTT. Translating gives CASSRRDRDTGELFF.

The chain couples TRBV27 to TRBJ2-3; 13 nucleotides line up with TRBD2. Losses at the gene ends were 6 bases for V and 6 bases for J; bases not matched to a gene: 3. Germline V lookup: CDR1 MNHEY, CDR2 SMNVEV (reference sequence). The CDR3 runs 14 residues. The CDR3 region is CASRATSGGDTQYF. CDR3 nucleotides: TGTGCCAGCAGAGCGACTAGCGGGGGGGATACGCAGTATTTT.

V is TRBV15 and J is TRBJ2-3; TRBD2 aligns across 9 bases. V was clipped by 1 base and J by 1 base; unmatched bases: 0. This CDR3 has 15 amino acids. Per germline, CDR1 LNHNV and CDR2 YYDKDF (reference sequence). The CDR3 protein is CATSRVAGGTDTQYF. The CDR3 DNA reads TGTGCCACCAGCAGAGTAGCGGGAGGCACAGATACGCAGTATTTT.

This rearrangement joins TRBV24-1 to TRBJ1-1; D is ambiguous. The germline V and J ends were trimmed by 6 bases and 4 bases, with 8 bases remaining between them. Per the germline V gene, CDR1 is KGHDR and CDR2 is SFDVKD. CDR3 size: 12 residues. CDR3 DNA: TGTGCCACCAGTATGGGAGGCACTGAAGCTTTCTTT. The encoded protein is CATSMGGTEAFF.

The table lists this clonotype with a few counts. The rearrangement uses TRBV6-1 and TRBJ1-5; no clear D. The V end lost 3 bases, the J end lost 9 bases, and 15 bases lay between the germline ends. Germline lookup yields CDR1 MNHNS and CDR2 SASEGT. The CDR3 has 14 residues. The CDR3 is CASSDVGRVAPQHF. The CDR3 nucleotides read TGTGCCAGCAGTGATGTAGGCCGTGTGGCGCCCCAGCATTTT.

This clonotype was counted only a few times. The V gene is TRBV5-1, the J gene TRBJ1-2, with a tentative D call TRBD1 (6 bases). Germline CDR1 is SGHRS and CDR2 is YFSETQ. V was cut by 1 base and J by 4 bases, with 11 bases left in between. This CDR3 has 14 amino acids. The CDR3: CASSLSGGTYGYTF. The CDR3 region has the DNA TGCGCCAGCAGCTTGTCCGGGGGCACCTATGGCTACACCTTC.

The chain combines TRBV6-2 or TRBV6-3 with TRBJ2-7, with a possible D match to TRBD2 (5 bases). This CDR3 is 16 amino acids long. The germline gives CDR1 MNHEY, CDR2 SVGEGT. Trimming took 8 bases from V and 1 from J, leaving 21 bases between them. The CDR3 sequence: CASSSPRGSASYEQYF. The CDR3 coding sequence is TGTGCCAGCTCCTCCCCCCGCGGGTCCGCTTCCTACGAGCAGTACTTC.

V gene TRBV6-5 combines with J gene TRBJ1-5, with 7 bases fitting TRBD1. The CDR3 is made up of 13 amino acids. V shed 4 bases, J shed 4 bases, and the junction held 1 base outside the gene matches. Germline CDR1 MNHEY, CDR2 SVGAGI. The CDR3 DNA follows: TGTGCCAGCAGTTGGGACAGTAATCAGCCCCAGCATTTT. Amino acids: CASSWDSNQPQHF.

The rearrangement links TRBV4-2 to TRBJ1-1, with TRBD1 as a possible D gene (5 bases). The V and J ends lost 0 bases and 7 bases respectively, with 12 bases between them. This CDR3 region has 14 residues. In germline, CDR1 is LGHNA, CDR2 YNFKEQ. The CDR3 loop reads CASSQEGVRGEAFF. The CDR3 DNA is TGTGCCAGCAGCCAAGAGGGGGTGAGGGGTGAAGCTTTCTTT.

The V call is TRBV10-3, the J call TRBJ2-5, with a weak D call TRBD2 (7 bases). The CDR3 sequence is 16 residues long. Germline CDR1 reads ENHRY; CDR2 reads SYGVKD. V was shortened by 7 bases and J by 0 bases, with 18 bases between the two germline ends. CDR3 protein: CAIKPDWGGYQETQYF. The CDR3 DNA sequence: TGTGCCATCAAGCCTGACTGGGGGGGCTACCAAGAGACCCAGTACTTC.

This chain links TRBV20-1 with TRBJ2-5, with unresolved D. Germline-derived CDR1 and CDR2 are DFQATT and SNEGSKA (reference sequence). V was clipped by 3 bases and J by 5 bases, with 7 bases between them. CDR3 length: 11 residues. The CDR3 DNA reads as TGCAGTGCTAGGCCTTCTGAGACCCAGTACTTC. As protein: CSARPSETQYF.

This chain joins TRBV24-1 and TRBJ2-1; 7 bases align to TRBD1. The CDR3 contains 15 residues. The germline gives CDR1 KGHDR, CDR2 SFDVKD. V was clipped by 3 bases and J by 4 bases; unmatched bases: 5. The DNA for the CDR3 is TGTGCCACCAGTGATACCGGACAGGCTTACAATGAGCAGTTCTTC. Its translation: CATSDTGQAYNEQFF.

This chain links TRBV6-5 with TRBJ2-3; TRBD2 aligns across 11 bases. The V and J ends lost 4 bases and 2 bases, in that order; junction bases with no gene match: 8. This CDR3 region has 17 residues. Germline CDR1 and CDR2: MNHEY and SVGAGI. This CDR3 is CASSSQGLAADTDTQYF. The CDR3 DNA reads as TGTGCCAGCAGTTCCCAGGGACTAGCGGCCGACACAGATACGCAGTATTTT.

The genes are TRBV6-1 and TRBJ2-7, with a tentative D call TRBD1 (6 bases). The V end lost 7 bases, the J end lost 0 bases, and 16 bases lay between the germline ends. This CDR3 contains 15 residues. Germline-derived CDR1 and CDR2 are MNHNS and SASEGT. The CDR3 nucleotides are TGTGCCAGCAACACCCGAGGGGGTAGCTCCTACGAGCAGTACTTC. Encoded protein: CASNTRGGSSYEQYF.

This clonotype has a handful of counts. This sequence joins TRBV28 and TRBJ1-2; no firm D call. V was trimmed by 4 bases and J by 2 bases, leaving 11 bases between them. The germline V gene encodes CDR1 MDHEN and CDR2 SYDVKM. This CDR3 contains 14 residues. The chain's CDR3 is CASSSQRFNYGYTF. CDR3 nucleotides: TGTGCCAGCAGTTCACAGCGATTCAACTATGGCTACACCTTC.

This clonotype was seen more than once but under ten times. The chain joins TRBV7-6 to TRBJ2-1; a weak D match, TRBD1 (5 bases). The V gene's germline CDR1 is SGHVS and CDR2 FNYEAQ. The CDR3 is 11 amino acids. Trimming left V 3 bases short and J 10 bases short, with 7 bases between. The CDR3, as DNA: TGTGCCAGCAGCTTCGGACAAGAGCAGTTCTTC. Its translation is CASSFGQEQFF.

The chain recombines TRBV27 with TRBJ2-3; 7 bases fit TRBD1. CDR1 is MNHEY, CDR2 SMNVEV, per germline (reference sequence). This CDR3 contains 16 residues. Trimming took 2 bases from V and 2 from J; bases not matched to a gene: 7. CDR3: CASSLPGTATTDTQYF. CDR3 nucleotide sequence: TGTGCCAGCAGTTTACCCGGGACAGCTACCACAGATACGCAGTATTTT.

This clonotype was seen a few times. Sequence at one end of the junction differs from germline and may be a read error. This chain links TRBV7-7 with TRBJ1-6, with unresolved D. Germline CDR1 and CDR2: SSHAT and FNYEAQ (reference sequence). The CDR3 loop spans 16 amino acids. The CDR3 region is CASSLAEENYDSPLHF. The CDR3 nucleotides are TGTGCTAGCAGCTTAGCGGAAGAGAATTACGATTCACCCCTCCACTTT.

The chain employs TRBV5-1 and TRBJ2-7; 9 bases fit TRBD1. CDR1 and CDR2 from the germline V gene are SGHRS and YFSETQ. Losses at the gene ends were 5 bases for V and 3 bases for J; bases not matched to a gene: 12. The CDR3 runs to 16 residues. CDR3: CASSSAPGQGGYEQYF. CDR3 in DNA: TGCGCCAGCAGTTCCGCACCGGGACAGGGTGGCTACGAGCAGTACTTC. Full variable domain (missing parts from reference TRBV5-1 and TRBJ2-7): KAGVTQTPRYLIKTRGQQVTLSCSPISGHRSVSWYQQTPGQGLQFLFEYFSETQRNKGNFPGRFSGRQFSNSRSEMNVSTLELGDSALYLCASSSAPGQGGYEQYFGPGTRLTVT.

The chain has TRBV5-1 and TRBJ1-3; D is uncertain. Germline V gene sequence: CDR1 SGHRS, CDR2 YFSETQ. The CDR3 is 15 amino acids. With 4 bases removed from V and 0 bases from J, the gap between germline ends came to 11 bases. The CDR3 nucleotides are TGCGCCAGCAGCCGGGAAGGGTTCTCTGGAAACACCATATATTTT. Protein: CASSREGFSGNTIYF.